This T cell receptor beta chain was observed in a study of control samples from healthy donors and cancer patients. In its sample, this clone was seen a few times. Germline V CDR1 and CDR2: SEHNR, FQNEAQ (reference sequence). V was cut by 2 bases and J by 4 bases, with 8 bases left in between. The CDR3 contains 13 residues. Some clones are missing from TCRdb's copy, which holds only in-frame ones; the method was immunoSEQ multiplex PCR. The sample lists fewer than 95,000 clones, just under 85% seen once, with approximately 20% in the top ten. This receptor was identified in a man in his thirties or forties in good health. The V and J genes are TRBV7-9 and TRBJ1-1; no reliable D call. Sequencing input: blood. The CDR3 here is CASSLTATTEAFF. In DNA, the CDR3 is TGTGCCAGCAGCTTAACTGCCACCACTGAAGCTTTCTTT.